One sample yielded the 13 T cell receptor beta chains listed below, sequenced in a study of neurological immune-mediated disorders. Via MiXCR, TCRdb re-called the 5' RACE reads, giving one row per CDR3 protein. The sample consists of some 22,000 distinct CDR3 sequences, 15% to 20% of them appearing once. Sequencing used CD8+ T cells from blood. The receptors were sampled from a woman aged 18 to 35 with multiple sclerosis.

This clonotype was recorded at least ten times. The chain joins TRBV30 to TRBJ2-3; D assignment may be TRBD1 or TRBD2 (5 bases each). Trimming removed 2 bases from V and 2 bases from J, with 11 bases in between. Germline lookup yields CDR1 GTSNPN and CDR2 SVGIG (reference sequence). The CDR3 is 14 amino acids. The CDR3 loop reads CAWSRGAFTDTQYF. The CDR3 nucleotides read TGTGCCTGGAGTCGAGGGGCCTTCACAGATACGCAGTATTTT.

This clonotype was counted many times. CDR3 region: CSARGGSMSYEQFF. As DNA, the CDR3 is TGCAGTGCTAGGGGGGGGAGTATGTCCTATGAGCAGTTCTTC. The chain has TRBV20-1 and TRBJ2-1; 7 bases match TRBD2. Trimming took 3 bases from V and 8 from J; bases not matched to a gene: 10. Germline CDR1 is DFQATT and CDR2 is SNEGSKA (reference sequence). The CDR3 length is 14 residues.

The chain joins TRBV20-1 to TRBJ1-1; no definite D call. CDR3 length equals 13 residues. V lost 1 base, J lost 0 bases, and 6 bases lay in between. CDR1 DFQATT and CDR2 SNEGSKA come from the germline V gene (reference sequence). In nucleotides, the CDR3 is TGCAGTGCTAGAGCTCAGTTGAACACTGAAGCTTTCTTT. Its translation is CSARAQLNTEAFF.

This clonotype was counted many times. The rearrangement links TRBV29-1 to TRBJ1-4; 8 bases are a match to TRBD1. The CDR3 consists of 14 residues. The V gene's germline CDR1 is SQVTM and CDR2 ANQGSEA. J was trimmed by 8 bases and V by 0 bases; bases with no gene match: 5. The DNA of the CDR3 is TGCAGCGTTGAAGAGACAGGGGAAAGGGAAAAACTGTTTTTT. It is translated as CSVEETGEREKLFF.

This clonotype was counted ten times or more. CDR3 loop: CATRLAGGEQFF. CDR3 bases: TGTGCCACCAGACTAGCGGGCGGGGAGCAGTTCTTC. V is TRBV10-3 and J is TRBJ2-1; 10 bases line up with TRBD2. Germline CDR1 ENHRY, CDR2 SYGVKD. V trimming: 10 bases; J trimming: 10 bases; junction bases outside the gene matches: 7. The length of the CDR3 is 12 residues.

This clonotype was seen at least ten times. This chain joins TRBV10-3 and TRBJ2-7; tentatively, D is TRBD1 or TRBD2 (5 bases each). CDR3 length equals 12 residues. V was cut by 10 bases and J by 7 bases, with 17 bases left in between. The germline V gene encodes CDR1 ENHRY and CDR2 SYGVKD. CDR3 region: CATEGPKAEQYV. The CDR3 DNA reads TGTGCCACCGAGGGGCCAAAGGCAGAGCAGTACGTC.

In its sample, this clonotype ranks as medium-sized. The chain is built from TRBV4-1 and TRBJ2-3; D is unresolved. Germline values: CDR1 MGHRA, CDR2 YSYEKL. Trimming removed 1 base at V and 4 bases at J, with 3 bases between. This CDR3 region has 12 residues. CDR3 protein: CASSQGADTQYF. CDR3 in DNA: TGCGCCAGCAGCCAAGGGGCAGATACGCAGTATTTT.

This clonotype was observed at least ten times. The chain couples TRBV29-1 to TRBJ2-3, with a possible D match to TRBD2 (5 bases). Germline V gene lookup returns CDR1 SQVTM and CDR2 ANQGSEA. This CDR3 has 14 residues. V gave up 7 bases and J gave up 2 bases, with 16 bases separating them. The CDR3 here is CSATLGRTTDTQYF. In DNA form, the CDR3 reads TGCAGCGCCACCCTAGGGAGAACCACAGATACGCAGTATTTT.

This clonotype was counted at least ten times. This could be a read error, since a much larger clone is one nucleotide away. The rearrangement uses TRBV27 and TRBJ1-2; D is unclear. Germline loops: CDR1 MNHEY, CDR2 SMNVEV (reference sequence). CDR3 length: 17 residues. V was cut by 5 bases and J by 4 bases, with 23 bases left in between. The CDR3 here is CASSARFESQRLYGYTF. DNA for the CDR3: TGTGCCAGCAGTGCCCGATTTGAGTCCCAACGCCTCTATGGCTACACCTTC.

This clonotype has a count of ten or more. The V and J genes are TRBV29-1 and TRBJ1-3; the D is unclear. The CDR3 loop spans 11 amino acids. Germline CDR1 and CDR2: SQVTM and ANQGSEA. The CDR3 spells CSGLYGNTIYF. The CDR3 DNA is TGCTCCGGATTGTATGGAAACACCATATATTTT.

This clonotype came up many times. The DNA of the CDR3 is TGTGCCAGCAGTTTAATTGGAGGGACAGATACGCAGTATTTT. Its translation: CASSLIGGTDTQYF. This sequence joins TRBV11-2 and TRBJ2-3; D might be TRBD2 (6 bases). CDR1 and CDR2 (germline): SGHAT, FQNNGV. The CDR3 has 14 residues. Trimming took 6 bases from V and 3 from J, leaving 13 bases between them.

The sample holds many counts of this clonotype. The genes are TRBV12-3 or TRBV12-4 and TRBJ2-6; the match to TRBD1 covers 9 bases. The V segment lost 7 bases and the J segment 1 base; nucleotides outside the gene matches: 5. The CDR3 is 16 residues long. CDR3 nucleotide sequence: TGTGCCAGCAAAGAACAGGGGGCTTCTGGGGCCAACGTCCTGACTTTC. It translates to CASKEQGASGANVLTF.

This clonotype was counted at least ten times. The genes are TRBV7-9 and TRBJ2-7, with 7 bases matching TRBD1. This CDR3 region has 14 residues. Looked up from germline, CDR1 is SEHNR and CDR2 is FQNEAQ (reference sequence). Trimming took 5 bases from V and 3 from J; bases not matched to a gene: 7. The DNA of the CDR3 is TGTGCCAGCAGCCCTCCCGACAGGGTCTACGAGCAGTACTTC. This codes for CASSPPDRVYEQYF. Looking up the rest from reference TRBV7-9 and TRBJ2-7 gives the full variable domain: DTGVSQNPRHKITKRGQNVTFRCDPISEHNRLYWYRQTLGQGPEFLTYFQNEAQLEKSRLLSDRFSAERPKGSFSTLEIQRTEQGDSAMYLCASSPPDRVYEQYFGPGTRLTVT.